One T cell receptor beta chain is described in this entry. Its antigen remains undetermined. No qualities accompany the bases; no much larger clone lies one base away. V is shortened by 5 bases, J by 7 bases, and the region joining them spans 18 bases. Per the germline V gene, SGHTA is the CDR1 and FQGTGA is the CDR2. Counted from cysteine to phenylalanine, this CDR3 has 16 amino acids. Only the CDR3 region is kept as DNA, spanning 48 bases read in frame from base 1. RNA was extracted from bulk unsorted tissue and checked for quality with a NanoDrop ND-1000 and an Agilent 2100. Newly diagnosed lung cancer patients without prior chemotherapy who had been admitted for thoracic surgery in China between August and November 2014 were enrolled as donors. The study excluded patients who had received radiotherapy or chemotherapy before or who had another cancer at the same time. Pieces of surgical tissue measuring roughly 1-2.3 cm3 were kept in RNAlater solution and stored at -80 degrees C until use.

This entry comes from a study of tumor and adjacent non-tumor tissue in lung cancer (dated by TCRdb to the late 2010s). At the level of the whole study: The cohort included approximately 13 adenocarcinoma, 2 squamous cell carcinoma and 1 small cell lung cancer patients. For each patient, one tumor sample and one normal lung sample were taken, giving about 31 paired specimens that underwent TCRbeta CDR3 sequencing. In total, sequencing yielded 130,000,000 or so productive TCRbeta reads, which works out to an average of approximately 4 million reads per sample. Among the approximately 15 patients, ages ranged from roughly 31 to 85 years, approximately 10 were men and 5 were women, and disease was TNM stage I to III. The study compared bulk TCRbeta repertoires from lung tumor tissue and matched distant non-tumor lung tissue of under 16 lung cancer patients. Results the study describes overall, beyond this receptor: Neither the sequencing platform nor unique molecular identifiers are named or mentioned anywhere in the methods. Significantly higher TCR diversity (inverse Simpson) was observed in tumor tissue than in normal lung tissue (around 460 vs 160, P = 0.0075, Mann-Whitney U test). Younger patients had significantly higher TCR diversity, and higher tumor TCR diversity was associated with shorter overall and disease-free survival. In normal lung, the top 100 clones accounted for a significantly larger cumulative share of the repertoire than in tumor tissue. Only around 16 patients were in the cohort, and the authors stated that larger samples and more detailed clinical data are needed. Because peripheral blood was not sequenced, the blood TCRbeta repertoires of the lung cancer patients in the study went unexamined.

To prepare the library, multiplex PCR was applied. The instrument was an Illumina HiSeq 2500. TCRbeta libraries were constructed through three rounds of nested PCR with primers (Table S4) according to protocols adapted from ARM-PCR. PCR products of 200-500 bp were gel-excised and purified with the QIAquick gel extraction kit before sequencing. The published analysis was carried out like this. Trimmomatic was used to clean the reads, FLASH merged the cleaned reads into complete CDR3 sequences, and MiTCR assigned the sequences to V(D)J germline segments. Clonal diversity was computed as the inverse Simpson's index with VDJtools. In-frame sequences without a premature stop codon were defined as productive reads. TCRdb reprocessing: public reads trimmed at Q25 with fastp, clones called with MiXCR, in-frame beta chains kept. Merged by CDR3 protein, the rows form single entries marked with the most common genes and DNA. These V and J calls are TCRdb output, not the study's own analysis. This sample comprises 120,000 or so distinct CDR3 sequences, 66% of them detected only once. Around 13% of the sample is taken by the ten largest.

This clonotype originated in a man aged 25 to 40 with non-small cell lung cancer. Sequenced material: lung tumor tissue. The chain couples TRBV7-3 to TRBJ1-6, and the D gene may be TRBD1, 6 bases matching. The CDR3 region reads CASSTAPGQVNSPLHF. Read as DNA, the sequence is TGTGCCAGCAGCACGGCCCCGGGACAAGTAAATTCACCCCTCCACTTT.